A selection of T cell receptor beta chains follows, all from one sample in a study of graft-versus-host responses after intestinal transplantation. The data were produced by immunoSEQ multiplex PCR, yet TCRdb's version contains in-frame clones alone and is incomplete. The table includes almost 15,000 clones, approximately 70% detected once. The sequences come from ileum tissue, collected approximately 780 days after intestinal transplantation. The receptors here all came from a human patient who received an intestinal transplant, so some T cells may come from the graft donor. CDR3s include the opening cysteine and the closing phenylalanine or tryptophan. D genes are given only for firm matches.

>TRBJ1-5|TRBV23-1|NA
CASTTKRTVQPQHF
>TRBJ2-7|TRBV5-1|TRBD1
CASSSQGADYEQYF
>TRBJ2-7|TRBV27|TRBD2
CASSLRGAGYEQYF
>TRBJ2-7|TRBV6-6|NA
CASSYNSPYEQYF
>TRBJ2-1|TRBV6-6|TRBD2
CASKVLAGYNEQFF
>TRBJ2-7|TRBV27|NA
CASSLGQSLYEQYF
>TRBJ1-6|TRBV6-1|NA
CASSEGSSYNSPLHF
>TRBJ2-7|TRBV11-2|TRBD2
CASSSSGAYEQYF
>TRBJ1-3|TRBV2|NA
CASSDDGSSGNTIYF
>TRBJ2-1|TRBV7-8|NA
CASGILGMRQFF
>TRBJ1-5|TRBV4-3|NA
CASSQDPNQPQHF
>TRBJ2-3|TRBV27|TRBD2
CASTRLAGRGTDTQYF
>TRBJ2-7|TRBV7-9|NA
CASSGGTEVLRGRYF
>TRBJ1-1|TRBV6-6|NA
CASSYTNRAPREAFF
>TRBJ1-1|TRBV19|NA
CASNTDRTNTEAFF
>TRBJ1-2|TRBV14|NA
CNGARGDNYGYTF
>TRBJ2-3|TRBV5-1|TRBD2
CASSWTSPTDTQYF
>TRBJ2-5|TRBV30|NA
CAWSVLGAETQYF
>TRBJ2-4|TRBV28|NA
CASTAGWRAKNIQYF
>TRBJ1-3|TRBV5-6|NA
CASSLRLSSGNTIYF
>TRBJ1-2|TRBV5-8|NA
CASSSSGPFQGLYGYTF
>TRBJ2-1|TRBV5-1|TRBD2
CASSVQAGGPYNEQFF
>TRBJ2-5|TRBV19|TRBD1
CANNRGRETQYF
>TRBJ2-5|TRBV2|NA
CASSEPGRGPEETQYF
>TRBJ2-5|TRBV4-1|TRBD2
CASSPQRGGQETQYF
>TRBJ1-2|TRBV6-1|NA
CASRTGGHGYTF